Sequencing of this T cell receptor beta chain was carried out in a study of blood T cells in healthy people across ages. The study, taken as a whole, reports: With naive T cell percentage, TCR beta diversity showed a strong correlation.

The CDR3 totals 14 residues. Germline values: CDR1 MNHEY, CDR2 SVGAGI. For the second PCR, which ran for about 6 to 12 cycles, a sample-barcoded 5' primer and a J-beta primer mix were used. TCRdb called the 5' RACE reads again in MiXCR, with one record for every CDR3 protein. The sample lists some 860,000 distinct CDR3 sequences, roughly 50% seen once, with around 25% in the top ten. Note on this clonotype: Its antigen is unidentified.

This clonotype originated in a middle-aged man in good health. The chain is built from TRBV6-5 and TRBJ2-7, with D hard to call. The J call could be wrong; TRBJ2-4 is a better fit for the DNA end. The specimen was blood. The CDR3 DNA sequence: TGTGCCAGCAGTGACTTAGGTCCAACGGACATTCAGTACTTC. As protein: CASSDLGPTDIQYF.